The clone carrying this T cell receptor beta chain occurred once. Generated by immunoSEQ multiplex PCR, the TCRdb table keeps only in-frame clones and is missing some. The sample yields some 55,000 clones, about 81% seen once. This sample is part of a study of OX40 agonist ivuxolimab in advanced cancers. On the study more broadly: The patients' treatment was ivuxolimab, an agonistic anti-OX40 (CD134) antibody. It was permissible to have had prior anti-PD-1, anti-PD-L1 or anti-CTLA-4 therapy, and around 43% had some.

V gave up 7 bases and J gave up 0 bases, with 10 bases separating them. The CDR3 extends over 14 amino acids. CDR1 LNHDA and CDR2 SQIVND come from the germline V gene (reference sequence). The chain is built from TRBV19 and TRBJ1-5; D gene uncertain. The sequence derives from an adult with an advanced solid tumor such as melanoma, head and neck, liver or kidney cancer. The sample in question was CD4+ or CD8+ T cells sorted from blood, obtained in a trial of the OX40 agonist ivuxolimab. CDR3: CASTLSDSNQPQHF. CDR3 DNA sequence: TGTGCCAGTACCTTAAGTGATAGCAATCAGCCCCAGCATTTT.